Each of the 21 T cell receptor beta chains below was sequenced from the same sample in a study of cytomegalovirus exposure and HLA in healthy donors. Both 60 Vbeta primers and 13 Jbeta primers went into the PCR. Produced via immunoSEQ multiplex PCR; TCRdb's table is partial and in-frame only. Here the sample spans 55,000 to 75,000 clones, around 73% being singletons. Sequencing was performed on PBMCs. The receptors stem from a girl aged 10-17 years in good health and CMV-seropositive.

The chain uses TRBV6-5 and TRBJ2-3; 10 bases are shared with TRBD1. Trimming cost V 4 bases and J 6 bases; bases outside gene matches: 7. Germline CDR1 and CDR2: MNHEY and SVGAGI. The CDR3 runs to 15 residues. The chain's CDR3 is CASSSGTGVTDTQYF. The CDR3 nucleotides read TGTGCCAGCAGTTCTGGGACAGGGGTAACCGATACGCAGTATTTT.

The CDR3 protein is CASSEFYRGTEAFF. DNA of the CDR3: TGTGCCAGCAGTGAATTTTATCGGGGGACTGAAGCTTTCTTT. The chain combines TRBV6-1 with TRBJ1-1; TRBD1 is a possible D gene (5 bases). V lost 2 bases to trimming and J lost 5 bases, with 12 bases between them. Germline-derived CDR1 and CDR2 are MNHNS and SASEGT. This CDR3 has 14 residues.

The V gene is TRBV5-4, the J gene TRBJ1-4; 8 bases map to TRBD1. Germline values: CDR1 SGHNT, CDR2 YYREEE (reference sequence). The trim removed 4 bases at V and 11 bases at J, leaving 13 bases unmatched. The CDR3 is 15 amino acids. The CDR3 loop reads CASSQGQVQGGKLFF. The CDR3 DNA sequence: TGTGCCAGCAGCCAGGGACAGGTCCAAGGTGGGAAACTGTTTTTT.

The CDR3 sequence is CASSQRQGARETQYF. CDR3 sequence (DNA): TGCGCCAGCAGCCAACGACAGGGGGCTAGGGAGACCCAGTACTTC. The genes are TRBV4-1 and TRBJ2-5; 10 bases fit TRBD1. This CDR3 has 15 amino acids. Germline CDR1 is MGHRA and CDR2 is YSYEKL. Trimming took 2 bases from V and 5 from J; bases not matched to a gene: 5.

A single count supports this clone. This specimen includes other DNA sequences encoding the same CDR3. CDR3 nucleotides: TGTGCCAGCCACCCGCCGGGGGGGGCCAGGGAAACCCAGTACTTC. Its protein product is CASHPPGGARETQYF. The V call is TRBV6-5, the J call TRBJ2-5; TRBD2 matches 8 bases. The CDR3 consists of 15 residues. The V and J ends lost 8 bases and 8 bases, in that order; junction bases with no gene match: 16. The germline gives CDR1 MNHEY, CDR2 SVGAGI.

This sequence joins TRBV30 and TRBJ1-5, with a weak D call TRBD1 (6 bases). This CDR3 region has 15 residues. V gave up 1 base and J gave up 1 base, with 11 bases separating them. Germline CDR1 is GTSNPN and CDR2 is SVGIG (reference sequence). In nucleotides, the CDR3 is TGTGCCTGGAGTGGGGACATAGGGAGCAATCAGCCCCAGCATTTT. Amino acids: CAWSGDIGSNQPQHF.

The chain employs TRBV6-5 and TRBJ1-1; D remains unclear. V was cut by 0 bases and J by 0 bases, with 5 bases left in between. The CDR3 runs to 14 residues. The germline CDR1 and CDR2 sequences are MNHEY and SVGAGI. In DNA form, the CDR3 reads TGTGCCAGCAGTTACTCCGGGGTGAACACTGAAGCTTTCTTT. It codes for CASSYSGVNTEAFF.

In its sample, this clone was seen a few times. The rearrangement links TRBV4-2 to TRBJ2-2; tentatively, D is TRBD2 (5 bases). Germline-derived CDR1 and CDR2 are LGHNA and YNFKEQ. The CDR3 length is 16 residues. With 3 bases removed from V and 1 base from J, the gap between germline ends came to 12 bases. The CDR3 nucleotides read TGTGCCAGCAGCCACCCCGGGGAGCGGAACACCGGGGAGCTGTTTTTT. Translated: CASSHPGERNTGELFF.

This clone was found a few times. The chain employs TRBV5-1 and TRBJ2-3; D gene unclear. V lost 2 bases to trimming and J lost 5 bases, with 9 bases between them. The CDR3 is 13 amino acids. Germline loops: CDR1 SGHRS, CDR2 YFSETQ. As DNA, the CDR3 is TGCGCCAGCAGCTTCGGAGATGGAGATACGCAGTATTTT. Translating it yields CASSFGDGDTQYF.

This sequence joins TRBV9 and TRBJ2-6; TRBD1 agrees at 7 bases. This CDR3 comprises 19 residues. Germline V gene lookup returns CDR1 SGDLS and CDR2 YYNGEE. The V gene end was trimmed by 0 bases and the J gene end by 2 bases; junction bases not matched to a gene: 11. CDR3: CASSVALATRGTGANVLTF. The CDR3 nucleotides read TGTGCCAGCAGCGTAGCACTTGCCACCAGGGGGACTGGGGCCAACGTCCTGACTTTC.

This clone was observed a single time. The chain has TRBV7-8 and TRBJ1-2; 8 nucleotides align to TRBD1. The CDR3 spans 15 residues. Germline loops: CDR1 SGHVS, CDR2 FQNEAQ. The ends lost 6 bases at V and 0 bases at J; junction bases unmatched: 6. CDR3 nucleotides: TGTGCCAGCAGAGAAAACAGGGGGGCTAACTATGGCTACACCTTC. Its translation: CASRENRGANYGYTF.

The CDR3 is CATSREPRGASYEQYF. The DNA of the CDR3 is TGTGCCACCAGCAGAGAACCTCGTGGGGCCTCCTACGAGCAGTACTTC. This rearrangement joins TRBV15 to TRBJ2-7; possible D gene TRBD1, 5 bases. This CDR3 has 16 residues. Germline CDR1 LNHNV, CDR2 YYDKDF (reference sequence). Trimming took off 0 bases at V and 0 bases at J, with 12 bases between the two ends.

The chain recombines TRBV5-4 with TRBJ1-6, with 9 bases fitting TRBD1. The CDR3 runs to 17 residues. The V gene end was trimmed by 4 bases and the J gene end by 10 bases; junction bases not matched to a gene: 15. CDR1 is SGHNT and CDR2 is YYREEE in the germline V gene (reference sequence). CDR3 in amino acids: CASSQAFGQGRGSPLHF. DNA for the CDR3: TGTGCCAGCAGCCAAGCCTTCGGACAGGGGAGGGGGTCACCCCTCCACTTT.

This clone has more than one count but fewer than ten. The rearrangement joins TRBV2 to TRBJ1-5; D ambiguous. This CDR3 has 13 amino acids. Trimming removed 4 bases at V and 0 bases at J, with 4 bases between. Per germline, CDR1 SNHLY and CDR2 FYNNEI. The CDR3 protein is CASSVFSNQPQHF. Here the CDR3 DNA reads TGTGCCAGCAGTGTATTTAGCAATCAGCCCCAGCATTTT.

This chain connects TRBV7-2 to TRBJ2-2; weak D call: TRBD1 (6 bases). The CDR3 is 15 residues long. Trimming shortened V by 4 bases and J by 8 bases, and 17 bases separated the two germline ends. Germline CDR1 and CDR2: SGHTA and FQGNSA. CDR3 region: CASSSPNHRDGELFF. The CDR3, as DNA: TGTGCCAGCAGCTCCCCCAATCACAGGGATGGGGAGCTGTTTTTT.

The chain joins TRBV4-3 to TRBJ2-3; no definite D call. The CDR3 consists of 13 residues. Germline values: CDR1 LGHNA, CDR2 YSLEER. The V end lost 1 base, the J end lost 2 bases, and 4 bases lay between the germline ends. CDR3 coding DNA: TGCGCCAGCAGCCAAGCCCTCACAGATACGCAGTATTTT. Protein: CASSQALTDTQYF.

The chain combines TRBV19 with TRBJ2-5, with 10 bases that match TRBD1. The CDR3 is 16 residues long. Germline trimming cut 4 bases from V and 5 bases from J; bases unmatched to any gene: 10. The V gene's germline CDR1 is LNHDA and CDR2 SQIVND (reference sequence). The CDR3 DNA follows: TGTGCCAGTAGTAGAACCGGGACAGGGGTCCGGGAGACCCAGTACTTC. Protein sequence: CASSRTGTGVRETQYF.

This chain uses TRBV6-5 with TRBJ1-1, with unresolved D. V gave up 6 bases and J gave up 7 bases, with 12 bases separating them. Per germline, CDR1 MNHEY and CDR2 SVGAGI. The CDR3 has 12 residues. Written as DNA, the CDR3 is TGTGCCAGCAGCCCCGCACTAGGTGAAGCTTTCTTT. Protein sequence: CASSPALGEAFF.

J is TRBJ2-1 and V is TRBV30; a possible D gene is TRBD2 (7 bases). Germline assignment: CDR1 GTSNPN and CDR2 SVGIG (reference sequence). The CDR3 consists of 12 residues. The V end was cut by 3 bases, the J end by 8 bases, with 11 bases between. CDR3 in amino acids: CAWSWGGYEQFF. The CDR3 DNA follows: TGTGCCTGGAGCTGGGGGGGCTATGAGCAGTTCTTC.

The chain couples TRBV4-1 to TRBJ2-7; 8 nucleotides align to TRBD1. The length of the CDR3 is 14 residues. V shed 1 base, J shed 4 bases, and the junction held 3 bases outside the gene matches. CDR1 and CDR2 (germline): MGHRA, YSYEKL. As DNA, the CDR3 is TGCGCCAGCAGCCAAGGGACAGGGATGTACGAGCAGTACTTC. Encoded protein: CASSQGTGMYEQYF.

V and J are TRBV28 and TRBJ1-2, with no clear D. The CDR3 has 13 amino acids. The germline V gene encodes CDR1 MDHEN and CDR2 SYDVKM. Trimming pared 7 bases from V and 4 bases from J, leaving 13 bases between. CDR3 DNA: TGTGCCAGCACAGCTCTAGAAATCTATGGCTACACCTTC. Amino acids: CASTALEIYGYTF.